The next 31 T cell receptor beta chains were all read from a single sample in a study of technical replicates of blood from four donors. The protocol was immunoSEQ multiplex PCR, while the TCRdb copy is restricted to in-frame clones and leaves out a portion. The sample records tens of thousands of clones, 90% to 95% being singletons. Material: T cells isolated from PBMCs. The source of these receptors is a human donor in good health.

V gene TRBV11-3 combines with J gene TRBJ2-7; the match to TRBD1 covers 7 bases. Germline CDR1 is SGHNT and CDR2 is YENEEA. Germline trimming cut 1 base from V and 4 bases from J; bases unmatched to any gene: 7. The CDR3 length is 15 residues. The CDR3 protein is CASSLAWTGGYEQYF. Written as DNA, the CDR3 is TGTGCCAGCAGCTTAGCCTGGACAGGTGGGTACGAGCAGTACTTC. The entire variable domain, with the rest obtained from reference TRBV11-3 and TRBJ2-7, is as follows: EAGVVQSPRYKIIEKKQPVAFWCNPISGHNTLYWYLQNLGQGPELLIRYENEEAVDDSQLPKDRFSAERLKGVDSTLKIQPAELGDSAVYLCASSLAWTGGYEQYFGPGTRLTVT.

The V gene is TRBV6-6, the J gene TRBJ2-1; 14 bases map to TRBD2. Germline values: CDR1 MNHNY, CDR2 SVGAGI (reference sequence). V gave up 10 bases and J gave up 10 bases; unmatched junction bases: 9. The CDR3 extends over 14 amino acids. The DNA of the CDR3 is TGTGCCACCAGGGGACTAGCGGGAGAGAAGGAGCAGTTCTTC. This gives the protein CATRGLAGEKEQFF.

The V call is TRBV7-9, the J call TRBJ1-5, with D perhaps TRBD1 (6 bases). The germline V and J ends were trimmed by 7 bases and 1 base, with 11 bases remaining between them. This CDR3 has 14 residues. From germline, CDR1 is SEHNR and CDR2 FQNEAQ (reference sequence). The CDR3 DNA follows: TGTGCCAGCACGGTCGGACAGAGCAATCAGCCCCAGCATTTT. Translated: CASTVGQSNQPQHF. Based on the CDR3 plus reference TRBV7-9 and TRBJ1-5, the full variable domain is DTGVSQNPRHKITKRGQNVTFRCDPISEHNRLYWYRQTLGQGPEFLTYFQNEAQLEKSRLLSDRFSAERPKGSFSTLEIQRTEQGDSAMYLCASTVGQSNQPQHFGDGTRLSIL.

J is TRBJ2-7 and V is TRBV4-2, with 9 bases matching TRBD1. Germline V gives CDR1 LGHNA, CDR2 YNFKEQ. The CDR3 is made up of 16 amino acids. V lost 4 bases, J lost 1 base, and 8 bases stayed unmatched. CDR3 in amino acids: CASSLTAGTGSYEQYF. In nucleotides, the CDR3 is TGTGCCAGCAGCCTTACAGCCGGGACAGGGTCCTACGAGCAGTACTTC.

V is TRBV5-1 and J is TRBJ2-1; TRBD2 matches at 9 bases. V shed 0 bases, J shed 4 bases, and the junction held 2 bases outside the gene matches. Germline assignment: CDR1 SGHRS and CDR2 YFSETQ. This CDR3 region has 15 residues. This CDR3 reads CASSLGAGGYNEQFF. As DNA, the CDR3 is TGCGCCAGCAGCTTGGGAGCGGGAGGTTACAATGAGCAGTTCTTC.

CDR3: CASSFLMRGANVLTF. DNA of the CDR3: TGTGCCAGCAGTTTTCTTATGAGGGGGGCCAACGTCCTGACTTTC. The gene calls are TRBV27 and TRBJ2-6; no firm D call. This CDR3 is 15 amino acids long. The germline V gene encodes CDR1 MNHEY and CDR2 SMNVEV (reference sequence). Deletions cut 3 bases from V and 4 bases from J, with 10 bases between. The full variable domain, completed using reference TRBV27 and TRBJ2-6, is EAQVTQNPRYLITVTGKKLTVTCSQNMNHEYMSWYRQDPGLGLRQIYYSMNVEVTDKGDVPEGYKVSRKEKRNFPLILESPSPNQTSLYFCASSFLMRGANVLTFGAGSRLTVL.

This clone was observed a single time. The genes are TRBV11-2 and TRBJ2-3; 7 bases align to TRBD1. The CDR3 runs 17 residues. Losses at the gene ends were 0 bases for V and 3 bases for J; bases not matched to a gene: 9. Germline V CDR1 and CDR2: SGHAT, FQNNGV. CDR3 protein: CASSLDRPGGVTDTQYF. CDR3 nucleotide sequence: TGTGCCAGCAGCTTAGATCGACCAGGGGGAGTAACAGATACGCAGTATTTT.

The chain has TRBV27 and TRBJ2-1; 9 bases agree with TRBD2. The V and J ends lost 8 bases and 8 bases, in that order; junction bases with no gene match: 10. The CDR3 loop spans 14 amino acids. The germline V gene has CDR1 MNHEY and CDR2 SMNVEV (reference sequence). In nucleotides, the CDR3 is TGTGCCAGCGCCCATAGCGGGAGAGGCTATGAGCAGTTCTTC. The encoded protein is CASAHSGRGYEQFF.

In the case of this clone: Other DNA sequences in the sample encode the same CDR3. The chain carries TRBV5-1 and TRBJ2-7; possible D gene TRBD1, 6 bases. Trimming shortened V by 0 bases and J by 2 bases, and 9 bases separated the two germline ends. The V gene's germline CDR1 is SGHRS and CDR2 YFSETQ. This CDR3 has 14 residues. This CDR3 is CASSLAGQTYEQYF. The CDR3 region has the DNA TGCGCCAGCAGCTTGGCGGGACAAACCTACGAGCAGTACTTC.

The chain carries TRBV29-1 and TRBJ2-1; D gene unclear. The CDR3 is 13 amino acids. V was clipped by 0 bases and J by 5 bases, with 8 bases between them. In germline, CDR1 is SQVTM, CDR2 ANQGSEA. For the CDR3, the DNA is TGCAGCGTTGAAGATGGCATCAACAATGAGCAGTTCTTC. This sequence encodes CSVEDGINNEQFF.

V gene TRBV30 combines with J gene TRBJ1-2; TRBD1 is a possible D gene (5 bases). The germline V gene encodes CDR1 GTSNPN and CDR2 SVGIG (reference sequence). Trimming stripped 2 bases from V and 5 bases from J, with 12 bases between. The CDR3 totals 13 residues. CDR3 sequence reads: CAWSKRGLYGYTF. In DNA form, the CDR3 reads TGTGCCTGGAGTAAAAGGGGTCTGTATGGCTACACCTTC.

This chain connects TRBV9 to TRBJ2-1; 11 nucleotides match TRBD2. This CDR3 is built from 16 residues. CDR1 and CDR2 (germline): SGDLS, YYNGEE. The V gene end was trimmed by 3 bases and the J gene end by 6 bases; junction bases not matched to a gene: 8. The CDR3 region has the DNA TGTGCCAGCAGCGAGGGATTACTAGCGGGAGTCAATGAGCAGTTCTTC. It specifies CASSEGLLAGVNEQFF.

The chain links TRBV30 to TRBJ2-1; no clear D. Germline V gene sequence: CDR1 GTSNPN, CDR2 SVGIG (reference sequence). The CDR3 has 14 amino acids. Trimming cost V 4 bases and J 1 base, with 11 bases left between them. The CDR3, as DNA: TGTGCCTGGATCCCCCAGTCATCCTACAATGAGCAGTTCTTC. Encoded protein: CAWIPQSSYNEQFF.

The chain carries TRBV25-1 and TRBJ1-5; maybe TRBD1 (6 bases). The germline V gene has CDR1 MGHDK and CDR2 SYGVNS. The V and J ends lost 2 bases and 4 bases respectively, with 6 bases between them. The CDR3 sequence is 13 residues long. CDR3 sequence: CASSEQGNQPQHF. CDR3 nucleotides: TGTGCCAGCAGTGAACAGGGGAATCAGCCCCAGCATTTT. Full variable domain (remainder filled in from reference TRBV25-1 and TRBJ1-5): EADIYQTPRYLVIGTGKKITLECSQTMGHDKMYWYQQDPGMELHLIHYSYGVNSTEKGDLSSESTVSRIRTEHFPLTLESARPSHTSQYLCASSEQGNQPQHFGDGTRLSIL.

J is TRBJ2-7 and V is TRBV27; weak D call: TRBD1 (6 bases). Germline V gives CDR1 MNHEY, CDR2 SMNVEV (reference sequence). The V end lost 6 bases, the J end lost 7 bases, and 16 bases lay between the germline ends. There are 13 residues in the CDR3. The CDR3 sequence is CASSYRASGEQYF. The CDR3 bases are TGTGCCAGCAGCTACAGGGCATCGGGGGAGCAGTACTTC.

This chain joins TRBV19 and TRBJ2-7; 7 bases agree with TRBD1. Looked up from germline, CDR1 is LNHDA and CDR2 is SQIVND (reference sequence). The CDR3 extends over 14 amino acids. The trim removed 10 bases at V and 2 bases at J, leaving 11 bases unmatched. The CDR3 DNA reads TGTGCCACCAGGCCTTCAGGGGGAGCCTACGAGCAGTACTTC. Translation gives CATRPSGGAYEQYF.

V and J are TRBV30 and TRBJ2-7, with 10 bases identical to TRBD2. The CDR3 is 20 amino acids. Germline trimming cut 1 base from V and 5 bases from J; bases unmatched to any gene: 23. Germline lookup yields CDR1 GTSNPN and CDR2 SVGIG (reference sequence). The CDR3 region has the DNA TGTGCCTGGAGTGAAGGGGGGGTTCTACCCGCCGGGACTAGCGTGCACGAGCAGTACTTC. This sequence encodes CAWSEGGVLPAGTSVHEQYF.

In DNA form, the CDR3 reads TGCAGCGTTGAAGATCGAAGGTGGGCTGGGAATGAGCAGTTCTTC. Protein: CSVEDRRWAGNEQFF. The chain recombines TRBV29-1 with TRBJ2-1; no clear D gene. This CDR3 is 15 amino acids long. Trimming removed 0 bases from V and 7 bases from J, with 16 bases in between. The V gene's germline CDR1 is SQVTM and CDR2 ANQGSEA.

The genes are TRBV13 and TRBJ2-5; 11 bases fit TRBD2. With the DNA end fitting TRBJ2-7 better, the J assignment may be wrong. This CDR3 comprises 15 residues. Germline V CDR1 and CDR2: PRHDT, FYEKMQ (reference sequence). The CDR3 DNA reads TGTGCCAGCAGCTTTTCCGGGACTAGCGGTCACGAGCAGTACTTC. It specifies CASSFSGTSGHEQYF.

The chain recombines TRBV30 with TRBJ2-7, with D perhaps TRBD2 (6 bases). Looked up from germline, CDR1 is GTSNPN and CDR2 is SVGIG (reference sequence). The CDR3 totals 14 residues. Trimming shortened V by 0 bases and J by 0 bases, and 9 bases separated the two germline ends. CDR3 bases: TGTGCCTGGAGTGTACGGGGGTACTCCTACGAGCAGTACTTC. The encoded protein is CAWSVRGYSYEQYF.

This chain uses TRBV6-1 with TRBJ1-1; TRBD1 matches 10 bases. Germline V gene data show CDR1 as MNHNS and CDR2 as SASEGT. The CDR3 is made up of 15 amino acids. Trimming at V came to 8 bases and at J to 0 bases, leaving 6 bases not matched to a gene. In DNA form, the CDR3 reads TGTGCCAGCCTAGACAGGGGGCAAATGAACACTGAAGCTTTCTTT. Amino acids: CASLDRGQMNTEAFF.

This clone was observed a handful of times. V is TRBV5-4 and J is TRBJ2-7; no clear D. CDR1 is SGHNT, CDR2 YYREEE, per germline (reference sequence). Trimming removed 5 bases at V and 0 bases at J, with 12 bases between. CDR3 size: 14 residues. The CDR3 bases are TGTGCCAGCAGTAATAGAATTACCTCCTACGAGCAGTACTTC. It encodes CASSNRITSYEQYF.

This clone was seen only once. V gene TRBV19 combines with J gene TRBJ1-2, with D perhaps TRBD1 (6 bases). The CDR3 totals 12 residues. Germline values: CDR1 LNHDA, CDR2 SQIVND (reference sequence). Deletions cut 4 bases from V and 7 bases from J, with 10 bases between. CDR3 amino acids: CASSSPGAGYTF. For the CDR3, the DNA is TGTGCCAGTAGTAGCCCAGGGGCTGGCTACACCTTC.

CDR3 sequence: CASSSQGYEQYF. The CDR3 DNA follows: TGTGCCAGCAGTTCTCAGGGCTACGAGCAGTACTTC. The V call is TRBV27, the J call TRBJ2-7; possibly TRBD1 for D (5 bases). V lost 4 bases, J lost 3 bases, and 7 bases lay in between. CDR1 is MNHEY and CDR2 is SMNVEV in the germline V gene (reference sequence). The CDR3 runs to 12 residues.

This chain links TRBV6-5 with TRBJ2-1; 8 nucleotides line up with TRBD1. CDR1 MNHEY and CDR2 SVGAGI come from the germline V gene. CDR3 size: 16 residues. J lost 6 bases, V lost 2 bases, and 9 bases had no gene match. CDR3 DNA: TGTGCCAGCAGTTACCCTGGACAGGGCAAGAGCAATGAGCAGTTCTTC. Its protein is CASSYPGQGKSNEQFF.

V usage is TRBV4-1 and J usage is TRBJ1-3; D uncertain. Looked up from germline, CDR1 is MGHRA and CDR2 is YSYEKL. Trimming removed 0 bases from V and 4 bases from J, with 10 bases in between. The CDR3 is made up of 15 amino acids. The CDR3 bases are TGCGCCAGCAGCCAAGATGTTTTTAGAGGAAACACCATATATTTT. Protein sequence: CASSQDVFRGNTIYF.

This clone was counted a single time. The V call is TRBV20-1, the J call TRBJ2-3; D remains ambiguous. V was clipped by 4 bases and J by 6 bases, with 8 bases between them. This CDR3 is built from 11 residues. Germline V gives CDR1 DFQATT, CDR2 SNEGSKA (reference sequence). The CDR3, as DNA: TGCAGTGCTATAGTATCGGATACGCAGTATTTT. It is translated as CSAIVSDTQYF.

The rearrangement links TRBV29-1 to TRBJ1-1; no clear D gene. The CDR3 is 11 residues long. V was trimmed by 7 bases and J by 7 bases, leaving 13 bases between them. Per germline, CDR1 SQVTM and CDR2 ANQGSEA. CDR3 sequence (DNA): TGCAGCGATAGAGGGCGGGGTGAAGCTTTCTTT. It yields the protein CSDRGRGEAFF.

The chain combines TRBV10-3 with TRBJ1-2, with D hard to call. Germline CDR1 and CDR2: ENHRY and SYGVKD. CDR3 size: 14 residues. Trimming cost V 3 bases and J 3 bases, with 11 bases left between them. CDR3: CAISEGGSYYGYTF. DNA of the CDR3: TGTGCCATCAGTGAAGGCGGTTCTTACTATGGCTACACCTTC.

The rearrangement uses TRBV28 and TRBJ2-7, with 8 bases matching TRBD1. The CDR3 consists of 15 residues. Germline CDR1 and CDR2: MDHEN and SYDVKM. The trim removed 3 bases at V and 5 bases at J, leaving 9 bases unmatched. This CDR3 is CASSFSGTGSDEQYF. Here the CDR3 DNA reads TGTGCCAGCAGTTTTTCCGGGACAGGCTCAGACGAGCAGTACTTC.

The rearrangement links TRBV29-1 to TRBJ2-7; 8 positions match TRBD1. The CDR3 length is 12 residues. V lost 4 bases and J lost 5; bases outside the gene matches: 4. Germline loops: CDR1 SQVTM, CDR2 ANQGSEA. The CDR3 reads CSVGQGADEQYF. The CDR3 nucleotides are TGCAGCGTTGGCCAGGGGGCCGACGAGCAGTACTTC.